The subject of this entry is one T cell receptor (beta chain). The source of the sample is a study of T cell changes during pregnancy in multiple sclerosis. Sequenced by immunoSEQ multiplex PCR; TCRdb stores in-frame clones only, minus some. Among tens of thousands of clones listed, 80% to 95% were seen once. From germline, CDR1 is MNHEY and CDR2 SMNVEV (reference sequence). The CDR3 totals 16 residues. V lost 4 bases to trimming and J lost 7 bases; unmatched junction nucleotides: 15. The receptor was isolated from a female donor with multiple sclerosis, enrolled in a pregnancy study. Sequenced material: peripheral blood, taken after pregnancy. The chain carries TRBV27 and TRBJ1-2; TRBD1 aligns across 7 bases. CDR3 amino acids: CASSYDRDSSWSGYTF. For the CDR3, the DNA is TGTGCCAGCAGTTACGACAGGGATTCCTCATGGTCTGGCTACACCTTC.